These T cell receptor beta chains were read from a single sample in a study of T cells after yellow fever vaccination. TCRdb fed the 5' RACE reads into MiXCR, producing one record per CDR3 protein. The sample comprises roughly 500,000 distinct CDR3 sequences, around 21% of which are singletons, and around an eighth rests with the top ten. The source material was PBMCs, sampled 15 days after the yellow fever booster vaccination. These receptors originate from a man aged 25-45 years who received the YFV17D yellow fever vaccine. The CDR3 runs from the conserved cysteine through the conserved F or W.

TRBV24-1	TRBJ2-2	CATSEVGNTGELFF
TRBV11-2	TRBJ2-2	CASSRKVAGGPVGTGELFF
TRBV5-6	TRBJ2-7	CASRVGTGTREQYF
TRBV10-3	TRBJ2-2	CAITQGLDTGELFF
TRBV23-1	TRBJ2-5	CASSPRLGGSQETQYF
TRBV6-5	TRBJ1-1	CASSGHANTEAFF
TRBV6-2/TRBV6-3	TRBJ2-4	CASRSDRDFSSRAKNIQYF
TRBV30	TRBJ1-4	CAWSLPGKRLFF
TRBV2	TRBJ2-2	CASKVRWELFF
TRBV27	TRBJ2-7	CASCSGLAGPYEQYF
TRBV10-1	TRBJ2-7	CASSEWTSGRYEQYF
TRBV20-1	TRBJ1-5	CSATEGHSNQPQHF
TRBV5-5	TRBJ1-1	CASSRPEWNTEAFF
TRBV20-1	TRBJ2-3	CSAGSGRGTDTQYF
TRBV7-2	TRBJ2-5	CASSSNSGNQETQYF
TRBV27	TRBJ2-7	CASSSPLREREQYF
TRBV10-3	TRBJ2-5	CAISESPGETQYF
TRBV12-3/TRBV12-4	TRBJ2-1	CASRPSGESYNEQFF
TRBV5-1	TRBJ2-1	CASSWSGGGHYNEQFF
TRBV24-1	TRBJ2-1	CATSDRQGWGEQFF
TRBV7-2	TRBJ2-5	CASSPRVKETQYF
TRBV10-3	TRBJ1-2	CAIGDTYGYTF
TRBV7-6	TRBJ2-3	CASSPRTSATDTQYF